This T cell receptor (beta chain) was retrieved from a study of early T cells in non-severe SARS-CoV-2 infection. Study information: RNA in bulk from unsorted whole blood was sequenced, and chains were unpaired.

Germline V CDR1 and CDR2: MNHEY, SVGEGT. The V end lost 1 base, the J end lost 3 bases, and 4 bases lay between the germline ends. This CDR3 is 12 amino acids long. Study-wide results and caveats: Using VDJdb, the matching emphasized anti-spike CD8 responses while missing private and CD4 specificities.

To note about this clonotype: What it binds is not known.

Tagging with unique molecular identifiers was applied to individual cDNA molecules. Each CDR3 protein gets one entry after TCRdb re-called the 5' RACE reads with MiXCR. The sample contains 53,000 or so distinct CDR3 sequences, 10% to 15% of which appear only once. The specimen comprised whole blood, sampled at baseline. The TCR comes from an adult who was a healthcare worker with PCR-confirmed SARS-CoV-2 infection or an uninfected control (not recorded which). The chain recombines TRBV6-2 or TRBV6-3 with TRBJ2-7; D gene ambiguous. The DNA of the CDR3 is TGTGCCAGCAGTTACTACAGCTACGAGCAGTACTTC. Translation: CASSYYSYEQYF.